This TCR beta chain was captured by sequencing in a study of persistence of HIV-infected CD4 T cells. Cells were stimulated with CMV-infected fibroblast lysates at around 9.1 ug/mL. CD40L/CD69 double-negative CD45RO-high memory CD4+ T cells were collected. This CDR3 has 16 residues. V was clipped by 2 bases and J by 6 bases; unmatched bases: 11. The V gene's germline CDR1 is SEHNR and CDR2 FQNEAQ (reference sequence). The immunoSEQ assay was version 4, run in survey mode. The data were produced by immunoSEQ multiplex PCR, yet TCRdb's version contains in-frame clones alone and is incomplete. The table shows 30,000 or so clones, with roughly four fifths occurring only once. Note on this clone: The antigen is unknown.

The input for sequencing was CD4+ T cells sorted from PBMCs after roughly 18-hour stimulation, taken from a patient who received antiretroviral therapy. J is TRBJ2-7 and V is TRBV7-9; 9 positions match TRBD1. The clonotype comes from an adult man with HIV who was CMV-seropositive. The CDR3 sequence is CASSLFGQGRLPEQYF. CDR3 in DNA: TGTGCCAGCAGCTTATTTGGACAGGGGCGATTACCCGAGCAGTACTTC.